This TCR beta chain is from a study of blood T cell repertoires in COVID-19. On the study more broadly: Samples of COVID-19 (acute and convalescent) were obtained from the United States, Italy and Spain. The analysed material was cDNA or gDNA that came from T cells, B-cell-depleted T cells, or PBMCs.

The V gene's germline CDR1 is ENHRY and CDR2 SYGVKD. V lost 8 bases and J lost 4; bases outside the gene matches: 8. The CDR3 consists of 13 residues. The authors' processing: It was from reference gene primer amplification that nucleated cell counts were estimated. Sequenced by immunoSEQ multiplex PCR; TCRdb stores in-frame clones only, minus some. V and J calls and clone size come straight from that table; D and trimming were deduced from the DNA. The sample includes a few hundred thousand clones, about four fifths of them seen just once. The chain couples TRBV10-3 to TRBJ2-7; TRBD2 aligns across 7 bases. The specimen sequenced was peripheral blood. This clonotype was obtained from a man aged 45-60 years with active or convalescent COVID-19. The CDR3 is CAIHSGESYEQYF. CDR3 coding DNA: TGTGCCATCCACAGCGGGGAATCTTACGAGCAGTACTTC.